This T cell receptor (beta chain) stems from a study of early T cells in non-severe SARS-CoV-2 infection. Study summary: The sequenced material was bulk RNA from unsorted whole blood, and its chains were unpaired.

One entry per CDR3 protein results from TCRdb running MiXCR on the 5' RACE reads. The sample has about 57,000 distinct CDR3 sequences, 10% to 15% seen once; the top ten hold roughly 4.7%. Ten or more counts support this clonotype. Its antigen is currently unknown. Study-wide results and caveats: Lookups in VDJdb leaned toward anti-spike CD8 responses and missed private and CD4 specificities.

Sequenced material: whole blood. The clonotype originates from an adult who was a healthcare worker with PCR-confirmed SARS-CoV-2 infection or an uninfected control (not recorded which).

In DNA form, the CDR3 reads TGTGCCAGCAGTTACAGGGGGTCCTACAATGAGCAGTTCTTC. This encodes CASSYRGSYNEQFF. The rearrangement links TRBV2 to TRBJ2-1; TRBD1 matches 8 bases. With V trimmed by 5 bases and J by 1 base, 1 base remained unmatched. This CDR3 spans 14 amino acids. Germline V gene lookup returns CDR1 SNHLY and CDR2 FYNNEI.